This TCR beta chain was obtained from a study of shared clonotypes between healthy human individuals. Study summary: Those who served as donors were a couple of women and three men between the ages of 18 and 49. Used for every donor were three CD4 naive, three CD4 memory, two CD8 naive and one CD8 memory plate.

A word on this clone: No antigen is known for it.

The naive CD8 fraction comprised CD45RO-negative cells positively selected for CCR7 and excluded terminally differentiated effector memory CD45RA+ cells. Study conclusions and caveats: In general, naive subsets displayed greater estimated richness than memory subsets did. Clonotypes that were shared across a few donors made up around 5% of naive CD4 clonotypes.

Sequencing was performed with immunoSEQ multiplex PCR; in TCRdb, only in-frame clones are kept and a portion is missing. There are around 600,000 clones in the sample; 95% to 98% occur only once, and roughly 0.29% lies in the top ten. CDR1 ENHRY and CDR2 SYGVKD come from the germline V gene. Trimming cost V 5 bases and J 2 bases, with 12 bases left between them. The CDR3 has 14 amino acids. The origin of this receptor is a man aged 30-40 years in good health. Sequencing was done on a sample of naive CD8+ T cells sorted from blood. The chain combines TRBV10-3 with TRBJ1-1; weak D call: TRBD1 (5 bases). CDR3 sequence reads: CAISSLGTNTEAFF. The CDR3 DNA follows: TGTGCCATCAGTTCTTTAGGGACTAACACTGAAGCTTTCTTT.